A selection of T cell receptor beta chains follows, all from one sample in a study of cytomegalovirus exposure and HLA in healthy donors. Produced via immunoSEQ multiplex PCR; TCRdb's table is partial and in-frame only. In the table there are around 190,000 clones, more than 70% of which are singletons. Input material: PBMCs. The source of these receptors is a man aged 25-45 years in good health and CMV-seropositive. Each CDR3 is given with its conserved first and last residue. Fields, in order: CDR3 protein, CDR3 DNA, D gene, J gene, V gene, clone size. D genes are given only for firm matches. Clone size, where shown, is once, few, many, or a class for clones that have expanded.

CASSPQGAGYYGYTF,TGTGCCAGCAGTCCTCAGGGGGCTGGGTACTATGGCTACACCTTC,TRBD1,TRBJ1-2,TRBV27,once
CASSFRQGDTGELFF,TGTGCCAGCAGCTTCAGACAGGGCGACACCGGGGAGCTGTTTTTT,TRBD1,TRBJ2-2,TRBV7-2,NA
CASSDGQADTQYF,TGTGCCAGCAGTGACGGACAGGCCGATACGCAGTATTTT,TRBD1,TRBJ2-3,TRBV28,NA
CASRPSGSSTDTQYF,TGTGCCAGCAGGCCTAGCGGGTCTAGCACAGATACGCAGTATTTT,TRBD2,TRBJ2-3,TRBV28,few
CAISGDGTANEKLFF,TGTGCCATCAGTGGGGACGGGACAGCTAATGAAAAACTGTTTTTT,TRBD1,TRBJ1-4,TRBV10-3,NA
CASSLKGGSSYNEQFF,TGTGCCAGCAGCTTAAAAGGCGGGAGCTCCTACAATGAGCAGTTCTTC,TRBD2,TRBJ2-1,TRBV7-3,NA
CASSKWEGQPQHF,TGTGCCAGTAGCAAGTGGGAGGGTCAGCCCCAGCATTTT,NA,TRBJ1-5,TRBV19,few
CASSQDPRDAGYTF,TGTGCCAGCAGCCAAGATCCCAGGGATGCCGGCTACACCTTC,NA,TRBJ1-2,TRBV4-2,few
CASSLGLTGETQYF,TGTGCCAGCAGCTTGGGGCTTACAGGGGAGACCCAGTACTTC,NA,TRBJ2-5,TRBV7-9,NA
CASSLPSGNTDTQYF,TGCGCCAGCAGTCTGCCCAGCGGGAACACAGATACGCAGTATTTT,TRBD2,TRBJ2-3,TRBV5-1,NA
CASRTPGQGGNTQYF,TGTGCCAGCAGAACACCGGGACAGGGTGGAAATACGCAGTATTTT,TRBD1,TRBJ2-3,TRBV6-6,NA
CASSLVGGAQTEAFF,TGCGCCAGCAGCTTGGTCGGGGGGGCGCAAACTGAAGCTTTCTTT,NA,TRBJ1-1,TRBV5-1,few
CATSRVSDQETQYF,TGTGCCACCAGCAGAGTTTCGGACCAAGAGACCCAGTACTTC,NA,TRBJ2-5,TRBV15,NA
CASSATGGDGYTF,TGTGCCAGCAGCGCGACAGGGGGCGATGGCTACACCTTC,TRBD1,TRBJ1-2,TRBV6-5,few
CASSASGTAGETQYF,TGTGCCAGTAGTGCCTCAGGGACAGCTGGAGAGACCCAGTACTTC,TRBD1,TRBJ2-5,TRBV19,NA
CASSIGLAGGRNTGELFF,TGTGCCAGTAGTATAGGGCTAGCGGGGGGGCGGAACACCGGGGAGCTGTTTTTT,TRBD2,TRBJ2-2,TRBV19,few